These 18 T cell receptor beta chains were sequenced from one sample in a study of OX40 agonist ivuxolimab in advanced cancers. Some clones are missing from TCRdb's copy, which holds only in-frame ones; the method was immunoSEQ multiplex PCR. The sample lists some 78,000 clones; around 86% were seen once. Sequenced material: CD4+ or CD8+ T cells sorted from blood, taken in a trial of the OX40 agonist ivuxolimab. The receptors were gathered from an adult with an advanced solid tumor such as melanoma, head and neck, liver or kidney cancer.

This chain links TRBV25-1 with TRBJ2-7; 8 nucleotides match TRBD1. The CDR3 extends over 13 amino acids. Unmatched junction bases numbered 0, after V lost 3 bases and J lost 2 bases. The germline V gene encodes CDR1 MGHDK and CDR2 SYGVNS. CDR3 residues: CASSETGAYEQYF. In DNA, the CDR3 is TGTGCCAGCAGTGAGACAGGGGCCTACGAGCAGTACTTC.

The V call is TRBV10-2, the J call TRBJ2-7; D not certain. This CDR3 has 13 amino acids. V lost 3 bases, J lost 2 bases, and 8 bases lay in between. The V gene's germline CDR1 is WSHSY and CDR2 SAAADI. For the CDR3, the DNA is TGCGCCAGCAGTGAAGGGAACCCCTACGAGCAGTACTTC. Amino acid sequence: CASSEGNPYEQYF.

The chain has TRBV7-2 and TRBJ2-5; TRBD1 matches 7 bases. After removal of 1 base from V and 8 bases from J, the junction contained 16 bases not matched to a gene. Germline V gives CDR1 SGHTA, CDR2 FQGNSA. CDR3 size: 17 residues. This chain's CDR3 is CASSLVRPGQPRRTQYF. CDR3 DNA sequence: TGTGCCAGCAGCTTAGTCAGGCCGGGACAGCCTAGAAGAACCCAGTACTTC.

The chain employs TRBV18 and TRBJ2-7; 7 bases agree with TRBD1. Losses at the gene ends were 4 bases for V and 2 bases for J; bases not matched to a gene: 2. CDR3 length: 13 amino acids. The germline gives CDR1 KGHSH, CDR2 LQKENI. The CDR3 DNA reads TGTGCCAGCTCACGGGGACAGACCTACGAGCAGTACTTC. Translated, it gives CASSRGQTYEQYF.

The V call is TRBV10-2, the J call TRBJ2-1; TRBD2 agrees at 10 bases. The CDR3 runs to 17 residues. Trimming removed 10 bases from V and 1 base from J; junction bases left unmatched: 13. CDR1 is WSHSY and CDR2 is SAAADI in the germline V gene. The CDR3: CATSSGGNPLSYNEQFF. As DNA, the CDR3 is TGCGCCACCTCTAGCGGGGGAAATCCCCTTTCCTACAATGAGCAGTTCTTC.

The V gene is TRBV11-2, the J gene TRBJ2-1; TRBD2 might be the D (5 bases). This CDR3 spans 13 amino acids. Between the trimmed V and J ends, which lost 0 bases and 9 bases, there was a span of 9 bases. Germline values: CDR1 SGHAT, CDR2 FQNNGV. The CDR3 nucleotides read TGTGCCAGCAGCTTAGACGGGGTGGGTGAGCAGTTCTTC. Amino acids: CASSLDGVGEQFF.

In this sample, this clone turned up once. CDR3 DNA sequence: TGTGCCAGCAGTGTAGTCCGCGGAGGCAATAGCAATCAGCCCCAGCATTTT. This gives the protein CASSVVRGGNSNQPQHF. The V call is TRBV2, the J call TRBJ1-5; no clear D gene. Trimming removed 4 bases from V and 0 bases from J, with 16 bases in between. This CDR3 is built from 17 residues. Germline loops: CDR1 SNHLY, CDR2 FYNNEI.

The chain combines TRBV6-6 with TRBJ2-7; D could derive from TRBD1 or TRBD2 (5 bases each). V lost 2 bases and J 5 bases, leaving 7 bases between the germline ends. Germline lookup yields CDR1 MNHNY and CDR2 SVGAGI (reference sequence). The CDR3 runs to 12 residues. Here the CDR3 reads CASSYGGNEQYF. The CDR3 nucleotides are TGTGCCAGCAGTTACGGGGGAAACGAGCAGTACTTC.

A single count supports this clone. The rearrangement uses TRBV6-6 and TRBJ2-7; D may correspond to TRBD1 or TRBD2 (5 bases each). Trimming removed 0 bases from V and 6 bases from J, with 18 bases in between. CDR1 is MNHNY, CDR2 SVGAGI, per germline (reference sequence). The CDR3 runs 16 residues. DNA for the CDR3: TGTGCCAGCAGTTACTCGGGGGACGCCCGTTTCCCCGAGCAGTACTTC. This sequence encodes CASSYSGDARFPEQYF.

V gene TRBV5-1 combines with J gene TRBJ2-7; D possibly corresponds to TRBD2 (5 bases). Germline CDR1 and CDR2: SGHRS and YFSETQ. Trimming stripped 4 bases from V and 2 bases from J, with 10 bases between. The CDR3 is 13 amino acids. CDR3: CASSPDSTYEQYF. CDR3 in DNA: TGCGCCAGCAGCCCGGACTCTACCTACGAGCAGTACTTC.

The chain uses TRBV14 and TRBJ1-2; no reliable D call. Deletions cut 1 base from V and 8 bases from J, with 11 bases between. Germline V gene lookup returns CDR1 SGHDN and CDR2 FVKESK. This CDR3 comprises 13 residues. CDR3 protein: CASSQARVGGYTF. In DNA form, the CDR3 reads TGTGCCAGCAGCCAAGCCAGAGTCGGGGGCTACACCTTC.

The chain links TRBV5-1 to TRBJ2-3; 7 nucleotides match TRBD1. The germline V gene has CDR1 SGHRS and CDR2 YFSETQ. This CDR3 contains 15 residues. The V and J ends lost 4 bases and 2 bases, in that order; junction bases with no gene match: 7. CDR3 nucleotide sequence: TGCGCCAGCAGCGATGTACAGGGGATCACAGATACGCAGTATTTT. The encoded protein is CASSDVQGITDTQYF.

A single count supports this clone. The rearrangement uses TRBV18 and TRBJ2-1; D unclear. V lost 3 bases, J lost 7 bases, and 10 bases lay in between. Germline CDR1 and CDR2: KGHSH and LQKENI. The CDR3 length is 13 residues. DNA for the CDR3: TGTGCCAGCTCACCCCTGCCCGGAAATGAGCAGTTCTTC. It codes for CASSPLPGNEQFF.

This sequence joins TRBV30 and TRBJ2-7; possible D gene TRBD1, 5 bases. Trimming took 2 bases from V and 1 from J, leaving 12 bases between them. The length of the CDR3 is 14 residues. Germline loops: CDR1 GTSNPN, CDR2 SVGIG (reference sequence). The CDR3 DNA is TGTGCCTGGAGTACACAGGCCCTTTCCTACGAGCAGTACTTC. It is translated as CAWSTQALSYEQYF.

The chain employs TRBV13 and TRBJ2-1, with 9 bases matching TRBD2. Germline-derived CDR1 and CDR2 are PRHDT and FYEKMQ (reference sequence). This CDR3 has 18 amino acids. Trimming took 5 bases from V and 2 from J; bases not matched to a gene: 13. The DNA of the CDR3 is TGTGCCAGCAGCCCCCCTACTCTAGCGGGGAAACCCTACAATGAGCAGTTCTTC. It specifies CASSPPTLAGKPYNEQFF.

The genes are TRBV7-3 and TRBJ1-2; 10 positions match TRBD1. J lost 6 bases, V lost 5 bases, and 3 bases had no gene match. The germline V gene has CDR1 SGHTA and CDR2 FQGTGA. This CDR3 comprises 13 residues. CDR3: CASSQGQGNGYTF. The CDR3 nucleotides read TGTGCCAGCAGCCAGGGACAGGGGAATGGCTACACCTTC.

The V call is TRBV7-2, the J call TRBJ2-3; D gene ambiguous. V was clipped by 5 bases and J by 1 base, with 4 bases between them. Germline CDR1 reads SGHTA; CDR2 reads FQGNSA. The CDR3 runs to 12 residues. The CDR3 DNA is TGTGCCAGCAGCCACCGCACAGATACGCAGTATTTT. Translation: CASSHRTDTQYF.

J is TRBJ1-3 and V is TRBV6-1; no reliable D call. The CDR3 has 15 residues. Germline values: CDR1 MNHNS, CDR2 SASEGT. Deletions cut 4 bases from V and 0 bases from J, with 10 bases between. CDR3 residues: CASSVDVTSGNTIYF. In DNA, the CDR3 is TGTGCCAGCAGTGTTGACGTGACCTCTGGAAACACCATATATTTT.